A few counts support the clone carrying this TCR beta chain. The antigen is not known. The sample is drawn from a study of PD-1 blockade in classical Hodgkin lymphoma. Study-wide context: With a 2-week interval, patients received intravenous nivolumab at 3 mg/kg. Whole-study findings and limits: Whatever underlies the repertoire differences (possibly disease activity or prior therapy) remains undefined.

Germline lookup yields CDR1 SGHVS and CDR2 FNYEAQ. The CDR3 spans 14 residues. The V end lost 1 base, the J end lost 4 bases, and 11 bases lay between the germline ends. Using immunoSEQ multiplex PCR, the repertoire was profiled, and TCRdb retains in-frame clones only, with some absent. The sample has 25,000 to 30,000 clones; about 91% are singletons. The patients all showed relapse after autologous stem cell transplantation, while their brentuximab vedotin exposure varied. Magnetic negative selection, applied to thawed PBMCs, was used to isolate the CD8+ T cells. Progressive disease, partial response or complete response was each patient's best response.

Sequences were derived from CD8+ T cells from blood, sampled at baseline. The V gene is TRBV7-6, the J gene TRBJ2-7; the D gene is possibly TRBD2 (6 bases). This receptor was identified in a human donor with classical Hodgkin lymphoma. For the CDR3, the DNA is TGTGCCAGCAGCTTAGGCGAGCGGGCGTACGAGCAGTACTTC. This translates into CASSLGERAYEQYF.